This TCR beta chain stems from a study of shared clonotypes between healthy human individuals. Findings and caveats of the study: Donor scarcity curtailed the genetic and exposure-history diversity represented herein.

HIV-negative, healthy adults without recent acute infections or vaccinations were the donors. A note on this clone: Its cognate antigen is unknown.

Amplification in unsorted PBMC replicate PCRs started from around 330 ng DNA, which equals 30,000 to 35,000 T cell genomes. The table came from immunoSEQ multiplex PCR; TCRdb's copy has only in-frame clones and leaves some out. The table includes hundreds of thousands of clones, roughly 80% detected once. Deletions cut 2 bases from V and 15 bases from J, with 11 bases between. CDR1 is SQVTM, CDR2 ANQGSEA, per germline. CDR3 length equals 10 residues. The J gene is TRBJ2-4, the V gene TRBV29-1, with a possible D match to TRBD2 (5 bases). The sample consisted of PBMCs. This sequence originates from a woman in her thirties or forties in good health. Some clones in this sample may be carry-over from other donors' samples. CDR3 nucleotides: TGCAGCGTTGAATCGAGGGCGGGGTACTTC. It codes for CSVESRAGYF.